This paragraph covers one T cell receptor beta chain sequence. Antigen unknown. The sample comes from a study of blood T cells in healthy people across ages. Whole-study results and caveats: Changes in expanded clonotypes were possibly confounded, as the CMV status of donors was unknown.

It was with a sample-barcoded 5' primer and a J-beta primer mix that a second PCR of roughly 7 to 12 cycles was run. Every sample gave at least 3 million paired-end reads containing CDR3. TCRdb re-analysed the 5' RACE reads in MiXCR, keeping a single row per CDR3 protein. This table holds around 620,000 distinct CDR3 sequences, 27% found once. Germline CDR1 SGHTA, CDR2 FQGNSA. The CDR3 totals 14 residues. V lost 5 bases, J lost 6 bases, and 7 bases stayed unmatched. The chain couples TRBV7-2 to TRBJ1-2; 9 nucleotides line up with TRBD1. The sequenced material came from blood. This clonotype originated in a woman aged 70 to 79 in good health. This CDR3 reads CASSPGQGRHGYTF. Written as DNA, the CDR3 is TGTGCCAGCAGCCCCGGACAGGGGAGGCATGGCTACACCTTC.